What follows describes a single T cell receptor beta chain. The data were obtained in a study of Ad26.COV2.S vaccination and SARS-CoV-2 variants. Libraries were prepared by immunoSEQ multiplex PCR; TCRdb keeps only in-frame clonotypes and omits some of them. The sample includes 430,000 or so clones, roughly 89% of them seen just once. Documented treatment: some 19 received Ad26.COV2.S at low or high dose, single or two shots; 5 received placebo; per-sample allocation not given. Samples came from day 63 after the first vaccine or placebo injection. A Boston adult aged 18-55 years was the donor. This CDR3 has 14 residues. Germline V CDR1 and CDR2: MNHEY, SVGAGI. Between the trimmed V and J ends, which lost 0 bases and 5 bases, there was a span of 10 bases.

The gene calls are TRBV6-5 and TRBJ2-5; D is undetermined. Specimen: peripheral blood, collected in a trial of Ad26.COV2.S vaccine versus placebo. The origin of this receptor is a person aged 18-60 years who received the Ad26.COV2.S COVID-19 vaccine or a placebo. This CDR3 reads CASSYSAFRETQYF. The CDR3 DNA reads as TGTGCCAGCAGTTACTCCGCCTTCCGGGAGACCCAGTACTTC.